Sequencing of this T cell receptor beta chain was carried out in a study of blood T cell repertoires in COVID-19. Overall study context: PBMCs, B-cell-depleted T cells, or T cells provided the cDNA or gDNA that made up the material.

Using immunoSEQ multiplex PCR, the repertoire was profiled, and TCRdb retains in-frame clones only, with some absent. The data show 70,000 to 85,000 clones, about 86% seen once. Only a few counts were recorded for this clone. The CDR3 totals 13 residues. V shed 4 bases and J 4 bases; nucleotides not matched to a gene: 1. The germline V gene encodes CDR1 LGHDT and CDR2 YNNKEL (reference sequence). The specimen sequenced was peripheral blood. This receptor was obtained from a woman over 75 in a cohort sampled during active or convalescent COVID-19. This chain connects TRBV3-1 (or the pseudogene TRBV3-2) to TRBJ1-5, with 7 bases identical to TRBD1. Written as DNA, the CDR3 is TGTGCCAGCAGCCCGACAGGGAATCAGCCCCAGCATTTT. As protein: CASSPTGNQPQHF.